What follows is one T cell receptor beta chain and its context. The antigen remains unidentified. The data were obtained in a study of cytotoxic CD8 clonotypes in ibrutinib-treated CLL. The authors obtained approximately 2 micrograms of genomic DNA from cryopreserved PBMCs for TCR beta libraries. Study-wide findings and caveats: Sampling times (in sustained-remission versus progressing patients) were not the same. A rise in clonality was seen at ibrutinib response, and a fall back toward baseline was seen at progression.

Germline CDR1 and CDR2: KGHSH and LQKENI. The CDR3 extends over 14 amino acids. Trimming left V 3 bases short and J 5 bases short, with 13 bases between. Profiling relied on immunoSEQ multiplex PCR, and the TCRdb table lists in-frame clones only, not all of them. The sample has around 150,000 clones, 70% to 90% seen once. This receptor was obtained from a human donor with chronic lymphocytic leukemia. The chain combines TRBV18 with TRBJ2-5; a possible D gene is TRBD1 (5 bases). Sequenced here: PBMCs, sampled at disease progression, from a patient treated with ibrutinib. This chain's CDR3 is CASSPFRGEETQYF. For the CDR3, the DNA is TGTGCCAGCTCACCTTTTAGGGGCGAGGAGACCCAGTACTTC.